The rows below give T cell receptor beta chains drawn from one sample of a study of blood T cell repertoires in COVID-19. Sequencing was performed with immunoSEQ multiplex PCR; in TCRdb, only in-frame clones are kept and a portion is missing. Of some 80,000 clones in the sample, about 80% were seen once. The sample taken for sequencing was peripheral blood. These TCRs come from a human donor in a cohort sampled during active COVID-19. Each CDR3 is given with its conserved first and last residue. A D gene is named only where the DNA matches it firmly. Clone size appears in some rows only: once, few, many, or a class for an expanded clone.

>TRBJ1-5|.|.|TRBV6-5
TGTGCCATCCCGTCTGAGGAGCCCCAGCATTTT
CAIPSEEPQHF
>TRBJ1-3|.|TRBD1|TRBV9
TGTGCCAGCAGCGCGGACAGGGGCTCTGGAAACACCATATATTTT
CASSADRGSGNTIYF
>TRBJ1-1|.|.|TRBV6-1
TGTGCCAGCAGAGGGCGAACGGGGATGAACACTGAAGCTTTCTTT
CASRGRTGMNTEAFF
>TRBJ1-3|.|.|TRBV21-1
TGTGCCAGCAGCAATCCCACAGGGGTAGACTCTGGAAACACCATATATTTT
CASSNPTGVDSGNTIYF
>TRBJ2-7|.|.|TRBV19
TGTGCCAGTAGCCACCAGGGCCCTTCCTACGAGCAGTACTTC
CASSHQGPSYEQYF
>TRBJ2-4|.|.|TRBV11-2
TGTGCCAGCAGCACTAAGGACATTCAGTACTTC
CASSTKDIQYF
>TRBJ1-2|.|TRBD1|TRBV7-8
TGTGCCAGCAGCCCCCCCCAGGGGGCGAAAGGGGGCTACACCTTC
CASSPPQGAKGGYTF
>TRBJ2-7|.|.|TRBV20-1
TGCAGTGCTAGTAGGGGGGCGGGGGTCTACGAGCAGTACTTC
CSASRGAGVYEQYF
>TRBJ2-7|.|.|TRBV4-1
TGCGCCAGCAGTCCAATCTACGAGCAGTACTTC
CASSPIYEQYF
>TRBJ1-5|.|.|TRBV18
TGTGCCAGCTCACAGGGAGAGGAGACCCAGCATTTT
CASSQGEETQHF
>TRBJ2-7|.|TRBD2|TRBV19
TGTGCCAGTAGCGAGGTGAGACTAGCGGGATACGAGCAGTACTTC
CASSEVRLAGYEQYF
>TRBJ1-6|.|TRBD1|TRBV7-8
TGTGCCAGCAGCTCCCGATCTCAGGGGGTTGGTAATTCACCCCTCCACTTT
CASSSRSQGVGNSPLHF
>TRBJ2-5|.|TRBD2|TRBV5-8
TGTGCCAGCAGCTCTGGGACTAGCGGTGCGGGGGAGACCCAGTACTTC
CASSSGTSGAGETQYF
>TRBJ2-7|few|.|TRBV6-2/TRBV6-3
TGTGCCAGCAGTTACTTGTCAGGTTCGGGCAGGGCCTCCTACGAGCAGTACTTC
CASSYLSGSGRASYEQYF
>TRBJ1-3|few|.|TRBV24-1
TGTGCCACCTCTTCCACAGGGACTGGAAACACCATATATTTT
CATSSTGTGNTIYF
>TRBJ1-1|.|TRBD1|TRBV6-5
TGTGCCAGCAGAAACAGGGGGAACACTGAAGCTTTCTTT
CASRNRGNTEAFF
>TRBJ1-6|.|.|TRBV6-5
TGTGCCAGCAGTTTCCGGGACAATGACGATTCACCCCTCCACTTT
CASSFRDNDDSPLHF
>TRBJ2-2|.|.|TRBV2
TGTGCCAGCAGACAGTCCGGGGAGCTGTTTTTT
CASRQSGELFF
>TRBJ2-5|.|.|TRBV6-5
TGTGCCAGCAACGTAGGCGGGGGCGGTCAGACCCAGTACTTC
CASNVGGGGQTQYF
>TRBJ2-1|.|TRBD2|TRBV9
TGTGCCAGCAGCGTAGCGGGGGGGCCTGATGAGCAGTTCTTC
CASSVAGGPDEQFF
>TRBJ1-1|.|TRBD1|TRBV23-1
TGCGCCAGCAGTCAATCGGAACAGGGGGTCAGGAACACTGAAGCTTTCTTT
CASSQSEQGVRNTEAFF
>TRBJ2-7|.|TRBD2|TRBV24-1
TGTGCCACCAGTGATTCCTCGTTAGCGGGAGGGGTCTACGAGCAGTACTTC
CATSDSSLAGGVYEQYF
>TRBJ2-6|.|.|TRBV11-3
TGTGCCAGCAGCTTCGCAGGGGCTGGGGCCAACGTCCTGACTTTC
CASSFAGAGANVLTF
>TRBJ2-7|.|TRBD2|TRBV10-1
TGCGCCAGCAGTGAGGAGACTAGCGGGGCCTACGAGCAGTACTTC
CASSEETSGAYEQYF
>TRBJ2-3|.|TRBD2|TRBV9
TGTGCCAGCAGCGTCGGGACTAGCGGGGGTTATGATACGCAGTATTTT
CASSVGTSGGYDTQYF
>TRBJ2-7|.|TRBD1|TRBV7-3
TGTGCCAGCAGCTTAACGTGGCAGGGGGCGGGCGAGCAGTACTTC
CASSLTWQGAGEQYF
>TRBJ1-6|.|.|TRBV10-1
TGCGCCAGCAGTGACGGGAATTCACCCCTCCACTTT
CASSDGNSPLHF
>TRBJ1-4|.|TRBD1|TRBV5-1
TGCGCCAGCAGCCGGACAGGGTCGGATGAAAAACTGTTTTTT
CASSRTGSDEKLFF
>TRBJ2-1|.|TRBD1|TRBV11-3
TGTGCCATTTCCGGACAGGGTTGGGCCAATGAGCAGTTCTTC
CAISGQGWANEQFF
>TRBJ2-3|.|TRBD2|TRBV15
TGTGCCACCAGCAGGGTCCGGGGGGGCACAGATACGCAGTATTTT
CATSRVRGGTDTQYF
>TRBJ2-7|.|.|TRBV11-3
TGTGCCAGCAGCTCCCGACTAGTCCCCTACGAGCAGTACTTC
CASSSRLVPYEQYF
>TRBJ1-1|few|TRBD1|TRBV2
TGTGCCAGCAGTAGGACAGGGATGGAGATCGGTGAAGCTTTCTTT
CASSRTGMEIGEAFF
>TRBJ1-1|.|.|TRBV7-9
TGTGCCAGCAGCTTAGGATCGGGAACCACTGAAGCTTTCTTT
CASSLGSGTTEAFF
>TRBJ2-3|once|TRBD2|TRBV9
TGTGCCAGCAGCCTCCCGGGGGGAGGCACAGATACGCAGTATTTT
CASSLPGGGTDTQYF
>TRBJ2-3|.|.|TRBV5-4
TGTGCCAGCAGCTCCGCCGGAGAGGTGACAGATACGCAGTATTTT
CASSSAGEVTDTQYF
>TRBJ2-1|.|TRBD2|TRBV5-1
TGCGCCAGCAGCTTGGCGGGAGGGACCTCCTACAATGAGCAGTTCTTC
CASSLAGGTSYNEQFF
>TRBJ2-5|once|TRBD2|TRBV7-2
TGTGCCAGCAGCTTTAGGGGTACTAGCGGGTTGCAAGAGACCCAGTACTTC
CASSFRGTSGLQETQYF
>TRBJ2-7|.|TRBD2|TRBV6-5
TGTGCCAGCAGTTACTACCTAGCGGGGTCCTACGAGCAGTACTTC
CASSYYLAGSYEQYF
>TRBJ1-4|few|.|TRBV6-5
TGTGCCAGCAGTTACTCGGGGGCGTCGAATGAAAAACTGTTTTTT
CASSYSGASNEKLFF
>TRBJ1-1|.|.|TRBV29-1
TGCAGCGCGGACAGTGGAGGTACTGAAGCTTTCTTT
CSADSGGTEAFF
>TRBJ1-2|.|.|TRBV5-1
TGCGCCAGCAGCTTTGACAGTTTCTATGGCTACACCTTC
CASSFDSFYGYTF
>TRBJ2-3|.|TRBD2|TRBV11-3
TGTGCCAGCAGCTTAGGTAGCGGGGGCACAGATACGCAGTATTTT
CASSLGSGGTDTQYF
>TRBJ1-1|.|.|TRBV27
TGTGCCAGCAGTTTTAGGGGTGGCACTGAAGCTTTCTTT
CASSFRGGTEAFF
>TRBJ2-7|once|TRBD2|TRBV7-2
TGTGCCAGCAGCTTAGGGGTAGCGGGGACCTACGAGCAGTACTTC
CASSLGVAGTYEQYF
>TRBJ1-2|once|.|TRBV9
TGTGCCAGCAGCGTAGAGGAGAACTATGGCTACACCTTC
CASSVEENYGYTF
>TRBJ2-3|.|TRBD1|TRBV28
TGTGCCAGCAGCTTTGGACAGGGGAGCACAGATACGCAGTATTTT
CASSFGQGSTDTQYF
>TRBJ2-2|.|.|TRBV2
TGTGCCAGCAGTGTTAGCCTGGAGTGGACCGGGGAGCTGTTTTTT
CASSVSLEWTGELFF
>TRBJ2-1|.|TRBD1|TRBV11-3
TGTGCCAGCAGCCCGACAGGGTACAATGAGCAGTTCTTC
CASSPTGYNEQFF
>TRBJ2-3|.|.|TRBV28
TGTGCCTGCACCGGGACTAGCACAGATACGCAGTATTTT
CACTGTSTDTQYF
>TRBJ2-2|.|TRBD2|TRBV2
TGTGCCAGCAGTGGTCGACTAGCGGGAATCCGAGAGCTGTTTTTT
CASSGRLAGIRELFF
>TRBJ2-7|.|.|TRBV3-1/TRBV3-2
TGTGCCAGCAGCCAAGATTGGGGGGATTTCGAGCAGTACTTC
CASSQDWGDFEQYF